These 17 T cell receptor beta chains originate from one sample sequenced in a study of CD8 T cells in ankylosing spondylitis. Points from the study as a whole: Blood from ankylosing spondylitis patients appeared to carry a characteristic roughly eight-variant TCR beta motif.

No cognate antigen is known for these TCRs. TCRdb fed the 5' RACE reads into MiXCR, producing one record per CDR3 protein. The sample records hundreds of thousands of distinct CDR3 sequences, about 24% being singletons. Sequenced input: blood, either unsorted or a sorted T cell fraction (not recorded which). The origin of the receptors is a male donor with ankylosing spondylitis.

This clonotype has just a few counts. The chain joins TRBV20-1 to TRBJ2-3, with 14 positions matching TRBD2. This CDR3 is 17 amino acids long. Germline V CDR1 and CDR2: DFQATT, SNEGSKA (reference sequence). The V segment lost 5 bases and the J segment 2 bases; nucleotides outside the gene matches: 9. CDR3 amino acids: CSAALGLAGGNTDTQYF. The DNA for the CDR3 is TGCAGTGCTGCACTAGGACTAGCGGGGGGAAACACAGATACGCAGTATTTT.

V gene TRBV11-2 combines with J gene TRBJ1-3, with D hard to call. The V end lost 3 bases, the J end lost 8 bases, and 11 bases lay between the germline ends. The germline V gene has CDR1 SGHAT and CDR2 FQNNGV. This CDR3 comprises 13 residues. This chain's CDR3 is CASSLPRADTIYF. The CDR3 bases are TGTGCCAGCAGCTTGCCCCGGGCGGACACCATATATTTT.

This clonotype was picked up a small number of times. V and J are TRBV20-1 and TRBJ2-7, with a possible D match to TRBD2 (5 bases). V was pared by 3 bases and J by 1 base, with 16 bases between. CDR1 DFQATT and CDR2 SNEGSKA come from the germline V gene (reference sequence). The CDR3 has 15 residues. The CDR3 bases are TGCAGTGCTAGTGGAGCATTTCGGGGATCCTACGAGCAGTACTTC. This translates into CSASGAFRGSYEQYF.

The chain links TRBV5-1 to TRBJ2-5; a possible D gene is TRBD1 (6 bases). The V and J ends lost 3 bases and 4 bases respectively, with 13 bases between them. Germline-derived CDR1 and CDR2 are SGHRS and YFSETQ. The CDR3 is 14 residues long. The CDR3: CASSYTGNGETQYF. The CDR3 DNA reads as TGCGCCAGCAGCTACACAGGGAATGGAGAGACCCAGTACTTC.

The chain uses TRBV7-2 and TRBJ2-5, with TRBD2 identical over 7 bases. V shed 4 bases, J shed 5 bases, and the junction held 10 bases outside the gene matches. Germline loops: CDR1 SGHTA, CDR2 FQGNSA. The CDR3 length is 15 residues. The CDR3 DNA reads as TGTGCCAGCAGCTCCCGGGGAGGGGCGCGGGAGACCCAGTACTTC. Translation gives CASSSRGGARETQYF. The full variable domain, with the rest looked up from reference TRBV7-2 and TRBJ2-5, is GAGVSQSPSNKVTEKGKDVELRCDPISGHTALYWYRQSLGQGLEFLIYFQGNSAPDKSGLPSDRFSAERTGGSVSTLTIQRTQQEDSAVYLCASSSRGGARETQYFGPGTRLLVL.

A single count supports this clonotype. DNA of the CDR3: TGCAGTGCTAGGGTAGCGGGAGTTAGCACAGATACGCAGTATTTT. Translating it yields CSARVAGVSTDTQYF. This sequence joins TRBV20-1 and TRBJ2-3, with 9 bases that match TRBD2. The V segment lost 3 bases and the J segment 0 bases; nucleotides outside the gene matches: 4. The CDR3 has 15 amino acids. The germline V gene has CDR1 DFQATT and CDR2 SNEGSKA (reference sequence).

J is TRBJ2-3 and V is TRBV7-2; either TRBD1 or TRBD2 may fit D (5 bases each). CDR3 length equals 14 residues. Germline CDR1 SGHTA, CDR2 FQGNSA. Trimming stripped 6 bases from V and 5 bases from J, with 15 bases between. This CDR3 is CASRLGGGQDTQYF. The CDR3 DNA is TGTGCCAGCAGACTTGGGGGTGGCCAAGATACGCAGTATTTT.

This sequence joins TRBV20-1 and TRBJ2-7; 10 positions match TRBD2. The CDR3 has 16 amino acids. Germline CDR1 and CDR2: DFQATT and SNEGSKA (reference sequence). The V gene end was trimmed by 4 bases and the J gene end by 4 bases; junction bases not matched to a gene: 13. CDR3 amino acids: CSAIMEVSGRRYEQYV. The CDR3 DNA reads TGCAGTGCTATAATGGAAGTTAGCGGGAGGAGATACGAGCAGTACGTC.

This clonotype was recorded a few times. V gene TRBV6-1 combines with J gene TRBJ2-3; a possible D gene is TRBD1 (5 bases). The germline V gene has CDR1 MNHNS and CDR2 SASEGT. Trimming pared 0 bases from V and 0 bases from J, leaving 7 bases between. The length of the CDR3 is 15 residues. This CDR3 reads CASSEAGRSTDTQYF. The CDR3 bases are TGTGCCAGCAGTGAAGCGGGGCGGAGCACAGATACGCAGTATTTT.

This CDR3 is CSAGQGANNEQFF. As DNA, the CDR3 is TGCAGCGCCGGACAGGGAGCGAACAATGAGCAGTTCTTC. The genes are TRBV29-1 and TRBJ2-1; 8 positions agree with TRBD1. Per the germline V gene, CDR1 is SQVTM and CDR2 is ANQGSEA. The CDR3 loop spans 13 amino acids. J gave up 5 bases and V 7 bases, and 7 bases lay outside the gene matches.

In its sample, this clonotype was seen a few times. J is TRBJ2-2 and V is TRBV5-1, with TRBD1 matching over 7 bases. Trimming cost V 5 bases and J 4 bases; bases outside gene matches: 11. This CDR3 spans 16 amino acids. Per the germline V gene, CDR1 is SGHRS and CDR2 is YFSETQ. CDR3 amino acids: CASRLLADRRTGELFF. The CDR3 DNA is TGCGCCAGCAGGCTCCTCGCGGACAGGCGCACCGGGGAGCTGTTTTTT.

The chain has TRBV25-1 and TRBJ2-3, with 10 bases fitting TRBD2. The length of the CDR3 is 15 residues. Per germline, CDR1 MGHDK and CDR2 SYGVNS. V lost 3 bases and J lost 3; bases outside the gene matches: 3. Here the CDR3 reads CASSESSGGTDTQYF. For the CDR3, the DNA is TGTGCCAGCAGTGAGTCTAGCGGGGGAACAGATACGCAGTATTTT. Full variable domain (remainder filled in from reference TRBV25-1 and TRBJ2-3): EADIYQTPRYLVIGTGKKITLECSQTMGHDKMYWYQQDPGMELHLIHYSYGVNSTEKGDLSSESTVSRIRTEHFPLTLESARPSHTSQYLCASSESSGGTDTQYFGPGTRLTVL.

The chain is built from TRBV7-2 and TRBJ2-3; D is possibly TRBD2 (5 bases). Per germline, CDR1 SGHTA and CDR2 FQGNSA. This CDR3 has 13 amino acids. V lost 1 base and J lost 11, with 13 bases in between. The DNA for the CDR3 is TGTGCCAGCAGCTTAGGCGACGGGATAGGGCAGTATTTT. This sequence encodes CASSLGDGIGQYF.

In its sample, this clonotype was seen a few times. This rearrangement joins TRBV15 to TRBJ2-2; TRBD1 aligns across 7 bases. Germline CDR1 and CDR2: LNHNV and YYDKDF (reference sequence). CDR3 length: 13 amino acids. V lost 4 bases and J lost 7; bases outside the gene matches: 3. In DNA form, the CDR3 reads TGTGCCACCAGCAAGGGACAGATCGGGGAGCTGTTTTTT. Protein: CATSKGQIGELFF.

In this sample, this clonotype turned up a few times. The CDR3 DNA reads TGTGCCAGCAGACCCGACGGCCCTGATCAGCCCCAGCATTTT. Amino acid sequence: CASRPDGPDQPQHF. The chain links TRBV6-1 to TRBJ1-5; D is undetermined. This CDR3 has 14 amino acids. Germline assignment: CDR1 MNHNS and CDR2 SASEGT. Trimming took off 6 bases at V and 5 bases at J, with 14 bases between the two ends.

J is TRBJ1-4 and V is TRBV9, with D hard to call. Germline V lookup: CDR1 SGDLS, CDR2 YYNGEE. V dropped 1 base and J dropped 13 bases, with 14 bases sitting between them. The CDR3 totals 13 residues. This CDR3 reads CASSVSPQGGLFF. The CDR3 DNA sequence: TGTGCCAGCAGCGTATCCCCCCAAGGAGGACTGTTTTTT.

In this sample, this clonotype turned up a few times. This rearrangement joins TRBV7-2 to TRBJ2-1; perhaps TRBD2 as D (5 bases). Germline V CDR1 and CDR2: SGHTA, FQGNSA. V dropped 2 bases and J dropped 7 bases, with 18 bases sitting between them. The CDR3 extends over 16 amino acids. The CDR3 DNA reads as TGTGCCAGCAGCTTAATTGAGGGAGTCCCCTCGAATGAGCAGTTCTTC. It specifies CASSLIEGVPSNEQFF.